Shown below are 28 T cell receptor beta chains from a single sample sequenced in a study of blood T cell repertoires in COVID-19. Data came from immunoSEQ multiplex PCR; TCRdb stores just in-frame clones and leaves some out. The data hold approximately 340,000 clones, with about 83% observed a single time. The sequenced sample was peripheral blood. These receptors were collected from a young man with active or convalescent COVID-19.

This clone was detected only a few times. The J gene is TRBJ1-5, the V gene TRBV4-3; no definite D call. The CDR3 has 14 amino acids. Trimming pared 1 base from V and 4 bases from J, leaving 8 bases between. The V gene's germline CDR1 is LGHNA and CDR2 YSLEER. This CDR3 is CASSQATENQPQHF. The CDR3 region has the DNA TGCGCCAGCAGCCAAGCCACAGAGAATCAGCCCCAGCATTTT.

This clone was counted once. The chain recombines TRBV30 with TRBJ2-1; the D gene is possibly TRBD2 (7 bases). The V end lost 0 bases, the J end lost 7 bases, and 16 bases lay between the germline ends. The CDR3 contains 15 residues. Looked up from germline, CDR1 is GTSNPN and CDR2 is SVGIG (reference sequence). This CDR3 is CAWSVGGGLMNEQFF. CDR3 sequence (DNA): TGTGCCTGGAGTGTAGGCGGGGGCCTGATGAATGAGCAGTTCTTC.

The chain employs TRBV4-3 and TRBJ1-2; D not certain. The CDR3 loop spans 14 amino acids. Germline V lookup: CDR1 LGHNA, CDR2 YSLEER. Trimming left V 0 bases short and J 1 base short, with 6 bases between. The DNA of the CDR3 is TGCGCCAGCAGCCAAGATCTTAATAACTATGGCTACACCTTC. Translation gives CASSQDLNNYGYTF.

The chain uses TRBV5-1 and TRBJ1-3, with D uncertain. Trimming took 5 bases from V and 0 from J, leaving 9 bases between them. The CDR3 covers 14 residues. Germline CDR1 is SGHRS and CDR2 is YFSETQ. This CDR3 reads CASSRDFSGNTIYF. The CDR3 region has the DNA TGCGCCAGCAGTCGGGATTTCTCTGGAAACACCATATATTTT.

CDR3 loop: CASRPTSGSPLSYEQYF. The CDR3 nucleotides read TGTGCCAGCAGGCCTACTAGCGGGAGTCCCCTCTCCTACGAGCAGTACTTC. The chain joins TRBV12-1 to TRBJ2-7; the listed D gene, TRBD2, was not tested against the DNA. TRBV12-1 is a recognized pseudogene. The CDR3 totals 17 residues.

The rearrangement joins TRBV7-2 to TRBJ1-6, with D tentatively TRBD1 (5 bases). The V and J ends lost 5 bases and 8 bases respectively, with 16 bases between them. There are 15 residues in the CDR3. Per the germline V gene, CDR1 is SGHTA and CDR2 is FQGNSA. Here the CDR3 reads CASSPRWGEDSPLHF. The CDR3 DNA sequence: TGTGCCAGCAGCCCCCGTTGGGGGGAAGATTCACCCCTCCACTTT.

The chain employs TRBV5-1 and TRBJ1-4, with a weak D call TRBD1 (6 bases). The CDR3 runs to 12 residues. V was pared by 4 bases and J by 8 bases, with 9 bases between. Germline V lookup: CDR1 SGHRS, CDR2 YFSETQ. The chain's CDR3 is CASSVDREKLFF. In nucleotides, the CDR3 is TGCGCCAGCAGCGTGGACAGAGAAAAACTGTTTTTT. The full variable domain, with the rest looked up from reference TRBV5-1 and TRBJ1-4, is KAGVTQTPRYLIKTRGQQVTLSCSPISGHRSVSWYQQTPGQGLQFLFEYFSETQRNKGNFPGRFSGRQFSNSRSEMNVSTLELGDSALYLCASSVDREKLFFGSGTQLSVL.

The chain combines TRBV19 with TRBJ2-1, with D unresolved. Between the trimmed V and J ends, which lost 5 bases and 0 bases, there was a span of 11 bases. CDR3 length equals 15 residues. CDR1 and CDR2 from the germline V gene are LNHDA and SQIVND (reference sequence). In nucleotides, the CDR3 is TGTGCCAGTAGTGCTTCTGTGGCCTCCTACAATGAGCAGTTCTTC. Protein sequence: CASSASVASYNEQFF.

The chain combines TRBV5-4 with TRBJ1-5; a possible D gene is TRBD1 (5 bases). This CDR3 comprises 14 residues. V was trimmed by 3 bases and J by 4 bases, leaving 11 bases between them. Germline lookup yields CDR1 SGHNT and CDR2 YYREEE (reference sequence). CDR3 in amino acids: CASSSGGINQPQHF. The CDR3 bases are TGTGCCAGCAGCTCGGGGGGTATAAATCAGCCCCAGCATTTT. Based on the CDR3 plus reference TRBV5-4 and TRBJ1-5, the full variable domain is ETGVTQSPTHLIKTRGQQVTLRCSSQSGHNTVSWYQQALGQGPQFIFQYYREEENGRGNFPPRFSGLQFPNYSSELNVNALELDDSALYLCASSSGGINQPQHFGDGTRLSIL.

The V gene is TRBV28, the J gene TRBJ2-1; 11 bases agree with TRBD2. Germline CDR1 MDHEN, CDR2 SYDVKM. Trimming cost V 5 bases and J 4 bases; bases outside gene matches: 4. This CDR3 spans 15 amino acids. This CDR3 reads CASSRTSGGYNEQFF. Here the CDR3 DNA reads TGTGCCAGCAGTCGTACTAGCGGGGGATACAATGAGCAGTTCTTC.

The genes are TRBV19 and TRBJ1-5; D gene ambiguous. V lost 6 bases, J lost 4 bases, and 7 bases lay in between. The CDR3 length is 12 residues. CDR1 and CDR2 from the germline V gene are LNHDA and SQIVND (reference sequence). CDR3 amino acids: CASRRKNQPQHF. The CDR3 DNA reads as TGTGCCAGTAGGAGAAAAAATCAGCCCCAGCATTTT.

The chain's CDR3 is CASSQSGDRDGRQETQYF. The CDR3 DNA reads as TGCGCCAGCAGTCAATCGGGGGACAGGGATGGTCGGCAAGAGACCCAGTACTTC. The rearrangement links TRBV23-1 to TRBJ2-5, with 9 bases identical to TRBD1. TRBV23-1 is classed as an ORF, of uncertain function. CDR3 length: 18 residues. V lost 0 bases to trimming and J lost 2 bases; unmatched junction nucleotides: 10.

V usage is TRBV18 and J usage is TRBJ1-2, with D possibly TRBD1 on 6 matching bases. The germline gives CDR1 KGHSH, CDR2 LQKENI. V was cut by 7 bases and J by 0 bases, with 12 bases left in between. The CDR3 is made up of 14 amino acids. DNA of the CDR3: TGTGCCAGCTTATCGGACAGAGCTAACTATGGCTACACCTTC. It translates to CASLSDRANYGYTF.

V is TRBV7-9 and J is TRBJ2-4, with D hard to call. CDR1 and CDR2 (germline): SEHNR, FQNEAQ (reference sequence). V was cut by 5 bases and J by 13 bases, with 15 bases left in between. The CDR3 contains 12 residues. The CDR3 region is CASSPLGSPQYF. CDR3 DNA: TGTGCCAGCAGCCCGCTAGGCAGCCCCCAGTACTTC.

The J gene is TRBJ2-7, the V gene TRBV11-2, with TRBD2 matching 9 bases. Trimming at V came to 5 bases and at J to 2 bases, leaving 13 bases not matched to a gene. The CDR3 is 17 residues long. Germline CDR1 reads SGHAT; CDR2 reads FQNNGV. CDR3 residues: CASSHRAGGKNPYEQYF. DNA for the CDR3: TGTGCCAGCAGCCACAGAGCGGGAGGCAAGAACCCCTACGAGCAGTACTTC.

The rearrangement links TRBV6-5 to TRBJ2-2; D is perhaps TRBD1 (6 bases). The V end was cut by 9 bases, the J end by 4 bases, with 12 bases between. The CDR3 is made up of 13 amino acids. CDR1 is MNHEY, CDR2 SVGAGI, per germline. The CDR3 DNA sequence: TGTGCCAGTCAGGGGCCGGGCACCGGGGAGCTGTTTTTT. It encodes CASQGPGTGELFF.

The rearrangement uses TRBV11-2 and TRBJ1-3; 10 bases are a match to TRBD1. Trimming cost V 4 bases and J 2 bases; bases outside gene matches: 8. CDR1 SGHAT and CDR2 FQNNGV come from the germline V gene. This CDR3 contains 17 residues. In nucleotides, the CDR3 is TGTGCCAGCAGCTCCCGGACAGGGGGAACTACTGGAAACACCATATATTTT. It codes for CASSSRTGGTTGNTIYF.

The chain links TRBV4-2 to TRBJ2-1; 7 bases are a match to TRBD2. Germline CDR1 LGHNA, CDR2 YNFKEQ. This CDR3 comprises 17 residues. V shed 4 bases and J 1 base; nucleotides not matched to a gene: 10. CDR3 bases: TGTGCCAGCAGCCCTGTAATGGGAGCGGGATCCTACAATGAGCAGTTCTTC. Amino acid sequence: CASSPVMGAGSYNEQFF.

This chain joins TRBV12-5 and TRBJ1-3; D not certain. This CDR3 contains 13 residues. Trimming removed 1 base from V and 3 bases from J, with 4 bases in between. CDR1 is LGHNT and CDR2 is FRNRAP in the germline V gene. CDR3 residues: CASGLGSGNTIYF. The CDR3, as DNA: TGTGCTAGTGGTTTGGGCAGTGGAAACACCATATATTTT.

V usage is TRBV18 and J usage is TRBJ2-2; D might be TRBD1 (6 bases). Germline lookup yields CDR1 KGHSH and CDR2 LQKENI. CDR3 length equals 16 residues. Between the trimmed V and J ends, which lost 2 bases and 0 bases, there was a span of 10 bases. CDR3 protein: CASSPLQGSNTGELFF. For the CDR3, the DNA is TGTGCCAGCTCACCATTACAGGGTTCGAACACCGGGGAGCTGTTTTTT. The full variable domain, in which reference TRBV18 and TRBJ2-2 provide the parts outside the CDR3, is NAGVMQNPRHLVRRRGQEARLRCSPMKGHSHVYWYRQLPEEGLKFMVYLQKENIIDESGMPKERFSAEFPKEGPSILRIQQVVRGDSAAYFCASSPLQGSNTGELFFGEGSRLTVL.

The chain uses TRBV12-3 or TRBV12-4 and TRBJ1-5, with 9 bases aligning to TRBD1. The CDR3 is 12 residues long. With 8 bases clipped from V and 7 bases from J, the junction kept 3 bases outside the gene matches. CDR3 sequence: CASQQGAQPQHF. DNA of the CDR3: TGTGCCAGCCAACAGGGGGCCCAGCCCCAGCATTTT.

This chain's CDR3 is CASSDPTGTHSTDTQYF. For the CDR3, the DNA is TGTGCCAGCAGTGACCCGACAGGAACCCATAGCACAGATACGCAGTATTTT. The V gene is TRBV25-1, the J gene TRBJ2-3, with D possibly matching TRBD1 (6 bases). CDR3 length: 17 amino acids. Germline V lookup: CDR1 MGHDK, CDR2 SYGVNS. Trimming left V 3 bases short and J 0 bases short, with 16 bases between.

The CDR3 nucleotides read TGTGCCAGCAGTGAATACGACGAGCAGTACTTC. Amino acid sequence: CASSEYDEQYF. The chain recombines TRBV25-1 with TRBJ2-7, with D unclear. CDR3 size: 11 residues. Trimming shortened V by 0 bases and J by 5 bases, and 2 bases separated the two germline ends. Germline CDR1 is MGHDK and CDR2 is SYGVNS.

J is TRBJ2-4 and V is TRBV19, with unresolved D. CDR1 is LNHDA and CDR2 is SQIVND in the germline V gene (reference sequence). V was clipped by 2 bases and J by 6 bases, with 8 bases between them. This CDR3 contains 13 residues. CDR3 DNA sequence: TGTGCCAGTAGTATACGGGTCAGAAACATTCAGTACTTC. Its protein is CASSIRVRNIQYF.

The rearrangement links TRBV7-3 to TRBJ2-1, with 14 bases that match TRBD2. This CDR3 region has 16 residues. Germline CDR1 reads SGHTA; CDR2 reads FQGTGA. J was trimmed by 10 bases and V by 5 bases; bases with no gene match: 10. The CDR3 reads CASSAQGLAGGGEQFF. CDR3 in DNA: TGTGCCAGCAGCGCACAAGGACTAGCGGGGGGCGGAGAGCAGTTCTTC. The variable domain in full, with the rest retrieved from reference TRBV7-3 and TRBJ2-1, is GAGVSQTPSNKVTEKGKYVELRCDPISGHTALYWYRQSLGQGPEFLIYFQGTGAADDSGLPNDRFFAVRPEGSVSTLKIQRTERGDSAVYLCASSAQGLAGGGEQFFGPGTRLTVL.

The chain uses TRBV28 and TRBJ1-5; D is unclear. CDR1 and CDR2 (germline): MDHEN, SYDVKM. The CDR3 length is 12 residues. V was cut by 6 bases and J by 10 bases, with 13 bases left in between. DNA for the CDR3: TGTGCCAGCAGGCGAAAACTTAATCCCCAGCATTTT. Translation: CASRRKLNPQHF.

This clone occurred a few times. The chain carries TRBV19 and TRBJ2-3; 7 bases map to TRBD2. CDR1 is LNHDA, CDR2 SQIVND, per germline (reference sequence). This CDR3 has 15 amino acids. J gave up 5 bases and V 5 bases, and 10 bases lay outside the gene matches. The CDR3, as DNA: TGTGCCAGTAGTGTCGAAGCGGGGATCCTAGATACGCAGTATTTT. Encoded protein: CASSVEAGILDTQYF.

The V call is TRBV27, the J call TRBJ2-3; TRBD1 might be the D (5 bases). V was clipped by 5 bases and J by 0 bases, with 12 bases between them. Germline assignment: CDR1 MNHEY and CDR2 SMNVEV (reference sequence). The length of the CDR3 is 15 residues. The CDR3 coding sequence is TGTGCCAGCAGTAGGACATTAGCTAGCACAGATACGCAGTATTTT. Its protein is CASSRTLASTDTQYF.